The rows below give T cell receptor beta chains drawn from one sample of a study of T cell changes during pregnancy in multiple sclerosis. Sequencing was performed with immunoSEQ multiplex PCR; in TCRdb, only in-frame clones are kept and a portion is missing. The table lists about 80,000 clones, 92% of them singletons, with about 2.5% in the top ten. This specimen consisted of peripheral blood, obtained before pregnancy. The receptors originated from a female donor with multiple sclerosis, enrolled in a pregnancy study. CDR3s include the opening cysteine and the closing phenylalanine or tryptophan. D genes are given only for firm matches. Size is omitted from some rows. Given values are once, few, many or a class for expanded clones.

once	16	TRBD2	TRBV4-1	TRBJ2-1	CASSQGSGLAGYEQFF	TGCGCCAGCAGCCAGGGCTCGGGACTAGCGGGATATGAGCAGTTCTTC
NA	16	TRBD2	TRBV7-2	TRBJ2-1	CASSLASGDSYNEQFF	TGTGCCAGCAGCTTAGCCAGCGGGGACTCCTACAATGAGCAGTTCTTC
NA	16	TRBD1	TRBV30	TRBJ1-6	CAWSVALTGDGSPLHF	TGTGCCTGGAGTGTAGCCCTGACAGGGGATGGGTCACCCCTCCACTTT
NA	17	TRBD2	TRBV5-1	TRBJ2-3	CASSLAPGGDRTDTQYF	TGCGCCAGCAGCTTGGCCCCGGGGGGGGACCGCACAGATACGCAGTATTTT
NA	12	TRBD1	TRBV6-1	TRBJ2-7	CASRGQSYEQYF	TGTGCCAGCAGGGGACAGTCCTACGAGCAGTACTTC
NA	15	TRBD2	TRBV9	TRBJ2-2	CASSVASGRTGELFF	TGTGCCAGCAGCGTGGCTAGCGGGAGGACCGGGGAGCTGTTTTTT
NA	13	NA	TRBV6-5	TRBJ1-1	CASKKGGNTEAFF	TGTGCCAGCAAAAAAGGGGGGAACACTGAAGCTTTCTTT
NA	17	TRBD2	TRBV7-9	TRBJ2-5	CASSPPGLGLREETQYF	TGTGCCAGCAGTCCGCCGGGACTAGGATTAAGAGAAGAGACCCAGTACTTC
NA	15	TRBD2	TRBV30	TRBJ2-1	CATGGGLGTYNEQFF	TGTGCCACCGGGGGGGGACTAGGGACCTACAATGAGCAGTTCTTC
NA	14	TRBD1	TRBV7-2	TRBJ2-4	CASSLGTGMYIQYF	TGTGCCAGCAGCTTGGGGACAGGGATGTACATTCAGTACTTC
NA	14	NA	TRBV28	TRBJ2-3	CASSSAAGTDTQYF	TGTGCCAGCAGTTCCGCCGCGGGGACAGATACGCAGTATTTT
NA	16	TRBD1	TRBV7-9	TRBJ1-1	CASSPRTGAPNTEAFF	TGTGCCAGCAGCCCAAGGACAGGGGCCCCGAACACTGAAGCTTTCTTT
NA	13	NA	TRBV30	TRBJ2-7	CAWSVGSSYEQYF	TGTGCCTGGAGTGTAGGGAGCTCCTACGAGCAGTACTTC